This entry concerns a single T cell receptor beta chain. No antigen is known for it. V lost 6 bases and J 1 base, leaving 6 bases between the germline ends. Germline V lookup: CDR1 SQVTM, CDR2 ANQGSEA. The CDR3 totals 11 residues. This specimen comes from a study of T-cell reconstitution after alpha-beta-depleted transplantation in children. Broader study findings: Newly generated T cells supplied most T-cell counts and diversity one year post-transplant. It was reported that alpha-beta T cells came from several hundred expanded graft clones (about two months after transplant). Some patients' high day-60 TCRbeta diversity was traced to surviving recipient T cells and thymic progenitors.

TCRbeta library preparation incorporated unique molecular identifiers. From the PCR reads, TCRdb called clonotypes with MiXCR, one entry per CDR3 protein. Of about 250,000 distinct CDR3 sequences in the sample, 20% to 30% were seen once. V gene TRBV29-1 combines with J gene TRBJ1-1; possible D gene TRBD1, 6 bases. The source of this sequence is a female patient aged 2-10 years who had a stem cell transplant for congenital amegakaryocytic thrombocytopenia, so the T cells may come from the graft donor. The sequencing here drew on PBMCs, mostly from graft donor cells, taken 360 days after TCRalphabeta/CD19-depleted stem cell transplant. CDR3 sequence reads: CSVGQNTEAFF. The CDR3 coding sequence is TGCAGCGTGGGACAGAACACTGAAGCTTTCTTT.